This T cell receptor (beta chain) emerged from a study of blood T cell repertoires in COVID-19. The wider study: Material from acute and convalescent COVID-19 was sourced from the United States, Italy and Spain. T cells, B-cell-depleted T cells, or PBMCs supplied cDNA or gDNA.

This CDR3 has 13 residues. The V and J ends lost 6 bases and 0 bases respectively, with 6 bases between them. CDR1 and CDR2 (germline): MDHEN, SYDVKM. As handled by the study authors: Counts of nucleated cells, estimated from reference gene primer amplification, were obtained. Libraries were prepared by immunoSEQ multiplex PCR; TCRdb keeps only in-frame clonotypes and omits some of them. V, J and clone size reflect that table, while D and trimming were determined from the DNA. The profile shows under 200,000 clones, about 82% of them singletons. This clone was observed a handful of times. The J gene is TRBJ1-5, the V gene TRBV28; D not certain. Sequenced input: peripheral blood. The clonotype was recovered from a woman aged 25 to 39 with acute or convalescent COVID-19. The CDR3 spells CASSVYSNQPQHF. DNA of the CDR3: TGTGCCAGCAGCGTATATAGCAATCAGCCCCAGCATTTT.